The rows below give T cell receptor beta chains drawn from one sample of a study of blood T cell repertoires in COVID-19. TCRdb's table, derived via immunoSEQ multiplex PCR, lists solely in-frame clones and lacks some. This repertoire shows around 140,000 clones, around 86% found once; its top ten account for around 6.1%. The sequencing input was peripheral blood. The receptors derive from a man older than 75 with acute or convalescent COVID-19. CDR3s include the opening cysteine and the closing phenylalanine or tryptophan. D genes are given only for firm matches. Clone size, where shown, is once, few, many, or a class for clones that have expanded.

cdr3_aa: CASSSGRRRTQYF
cdr3_nt: TGCGCCAGCAGTAGCGGGAGGAGGCGTACGCAGTATTTT
d_call: TRBD2
clone_size: .
v_call: TRBV4-1
j_call: TRBJ2-3

cdr3_aa: CASSPPWGQGGSNTEAFF
cdr3_nt: TGTGCCAGCTCACCACCGTGGGGACAGGGGGGGTCGAACACTGAAGCTTTCTTT
d_call: TRBD1
clone_size: .
v_call: TRBV18
j_call: TRBJ1-1

cdr3_aa: CAWSEGRGRNNSPLHF
cdr3_nt: TGTGCCTGGAGTGAGGGCAGGGGGCGGAATAATTCACCCCTCCACTTT
d_call: TRBD1
clone_size: .
v_call: TRBV30
j_call: TRBJ1-6

cdr3_aa: CASSPRTGMNTEAFF
cdr3_nt: TGCGCCAGCAGCCCCCGGACAGGGATGAACACTGAAGCTTTCTTT
d_call: TRBD1
clone_size: .
v_call: TRBV5-1
j_call: TRBJ1-1

cdr3_aa: CASSGQNSNQPQHF
cdr3_nt: TGTGCCAGCAGCGGACAAAATAGCAATCAGCCCCAGCATTTT
d_call: .
clone_size: .
v_call: TRBV6-5
j_call: TRBJ1-5

cdr3_aa: CASSIVPDRLNQPQHF
cdr3_nt: TGTGCCAGTAGTATAGTCCCGGACAGGTTGAATCAGCCCCAGCATTTT
d_call: TRBD1
clone_size: .
v_call: TRBV19
j_call: TRBJ1-5

cdr3_aa: CASSLGSRDDYEQYF
cdr3_nt: TGCGCCAGCAGCTTGGGGTCTCGGGATGACTACGAGCAGTACTTC
d_call: .
clone_size: .
v_call: TRBV5-1
j_call: TRBJ2-7

cdr3_aa: CASSEQGAYVPSNEKLFF
cdr3_nt: TGTGCCAGCAGTGAACAGGGGGCCTACGTTCCGTCTAATGAAAAACTGTTTTTT
d_call: TRBD1
clone_size: few
v_call: TRBV6-1
j_call: TRBJ1-4

cdr3_aa: CSASDRVAGNTIYF
cdr3_nt: TGCAGTGCTAGTGACAGGGTTGCTGGAAACACCATATATTTT
d_call: TRBD1
clone_size: .
v_call: TRBV20-1
j_call: TRBJ1-3

cdr3_aa: CAWSTGQGPSGKLFF
cdr3_nt: TGTGCCTGGAGTACTGGACAGGGCCCGAGCGGGAAACTGTTTTTT
d_call: TRBD1
clone_size: once
v_call: TRBV30
j_call: TRBJ1-4

cdr3_aa: CASSLSPGLAIDEQYF
cdr3_nt: TGTGCCAGCAGTTTATCTCCGGGACTAGCAATCGACGAGCAGTACTTC
d_call: TRBD2
clone_size: .
v_call: TRBV28
j_call: TRBJ2-7

cdr3_aa: CASRPSEGDGYTF
cdr3_nt: TGTGCCAGCAGACCTAGCGAGGGTGATGGCTACACCTTC
d_call: .
clone_size: .
v_call: TRBV7-9
j_call: TRBJ1-2

cdr3_aa: CASSSAPGPNGYTF
cdr3_nt: TGCGCCAGCAGCTCGGCCCCAGGGCCGAATGGCTACACCTTC
d_call: .
clone_size: once
v_call: TRBV5-1
j_call: TRBJ1-2

cdr3_aa: CASSLAGSHQETQYF
cdr3_nt: TGTGCCAGCAGCTTAGCGGGCAGTCACCAAGAGACCCAGTACTTC
d_call: .
clone_size: once
v_call: TRBV7-9
j_call: TRBJ2-5

cdr3_aa: CASSLTGSNTGELFF
cdr3_nt: TGTGCCAGCAGCCTTACCGGGTCGAACACCGGGGAGCTGTTTTTT
d_call: .
clone_size: .
v_call: TRBV5-4
j_call: TRBJ2-2

cdr3_aa: CASTAREGTEAFF
cdr3_nt: TGTGCCAGCACGGCCAGGGAGGGAACTGAAGCTTTCTTT
d_call: .
clone_size: .
v_call: TRBV2
j_call: TRBJ1-1